This is a list of T cell receptor beta chains from one sample in a study of blood T cell repertoires in COVID-19. The protocol was immunoSEQ multiplex PCR, while the TCRdb copy is restricted to in-frame clones and leaves out a portion. The data show about 60,000 clones, roughly 87% seen once. Source material: peripheral blood. These receptors were obtained from a human donor with acute or convalescent COVID-19. The donor label of this sample is uncertain. The CDR3 runs from the conserved cysteine through the conserved F or W. The order of the fields is CDR3 protein, CDR3 length, V gene, J gene.

CDR3 protein: CASSLTGTDTQYF; CDR3 length: 13; V gene: TRBV4-3; J gene: TRBJ2-3
CDR3 protein: CASSLGLSSSYEQYF; CDR3 length: 15; V gene: TRBV7-3; J gene: TRBJ2-7
CDR3 protein: CASSTPGQGAYEQYF; CDR3 length: 15; V gene: TRBV18; J gene: TRBJ2-7
CDR3 protein: CASTPGAGGTGELFF; CDR3 length: 15; V gene: TRBV2; J gene: TRBJ2-2
CDR3 protein: CASRISIEGYNQPQHF; CDR3 length: 16; V gene: TRBV19; J gene: TRBJ1-5
CDR3 protein: CASSLGTATNYGYTF; CDR3 length: 15; V gene: TRBV5-1; J gene: TRBJ1-2
CDR3 protein: CASSLGTSGYQNIQYF; CDR3 length: 16; V gene: TRBV5-1; J gene: TRBJ2-4
CDR3 protein: CASRTSGLTDTQYF; CDR3 length: 14; V gene: TRBV2; J gene: TRBJ2-3
CDR3 protein: CSVVSPGQGRTEAFF; CDR3 length: 15; V gene: TRBV29-1; J gene: TRBJ1-1
CDR3 protein: CSVEDPGQGKVTTEAFF; CDR3 length: 17; V gene: TRBV29-1; J gene: TRBJ1-1
CDR3 protein: CASSEPGSGVRTGELFF; CDR3 length: 17; V gene: TRBV25-1; J gene: TRBJ2-2
CDR3 protein: CASSLGGTGPNEKLFF; CDR3 length: 16; V gene: TRBV5-1; J gene: TRBJ1-4
CDR3 protein: CASSWGQGAGNEQFF; CDR3 length: 15; V gene: TRBV7-9; J gene: TRBJ2-1
CDR3 protein: CATSDSWDRGTAGTQYF; CDR3 length: 17; V gene: TRBV24-1; J gene: TRBJ2-5
CDR3 protein: CASSLERSYGYTF; CDR3 length: 13; V gene: TRBV7-9; J gene: TRBJ1-2
CDR3 protein: CASNFGLGNEQFF; CDR3 length: 13; V gene: TRBV6-5; J gene: TRBJ2-1
CDR3 protein: CASSLVLADTGELFF; CDR3 length: 15; V gene: TRBV7-8; J gene: TRBJ2-2
CDR3 protein: CAASGTGHNNEQFF; CDR3 length: 14; V gene: TRBV10-3; J gene: TRBJ2-1
CDR3 protein: CASSKGRGRGNQPQHF; CDR3 length: 16; V gene: TRBV21-1; J gene: TRBJ1-5
CDR3 protein: CASSYWQGRENEKLFF; CDR3 length: 16; V gene: TRBV18; J gene: TRBJ1-4
CDR3 protein: CASSSGAVNQPQHF; CDR3 length: 14; V gene: TRBV7-2; J gene: TRBJ1-5
CDR3 protein: CASSYSSGFAGYTF; CDR3 length: 14; V gene: TRBV6-5; J gene: TRBJ1-2
CDR3 protein: CASSLTGGDKNIQYF; CDR3 length: 15; V gene: TRBV7-8; J gene: TRBJ2-4
CDR3 protein: CASSFITSGGFGNEQFF; CDR3 length: 17; V gene: TRBV27; J gene: TRBJ2-1
CDR3 protein: CASSFDGSSYNEQFF; CDR3 length: 15; V gene: TRBV5-4; J gene: TRBJ2-1
CDR3 protein: CASSLALSGTQYF; CDR3 length: 13; V gene: TRBV7-2; J gene: TRBJ2-3
CDR3 protein: CASSSSPRSGYTF; CDR3 length: 13; V gene: TRBV27; J gene: TRBJ1-2
CDR3 protein: CASSRTGGSYNSPLHF; CDR3 length: 16; V gene: TRBV3-1/TRBV3-2; J gene: TRBJ1-6
CDR3 protein: CATSDLEGQGRAGELFF; CDR3 length: 17; V gene: TRBV24-1; J gene: TRBJ2-2
CDR3 protein: CAWMVGLAGDTQYF; CDR3 length: 14; V gene: TRBV30; J gene: TRBJ2-3
CDR3 protein: CASSQEQGASYNSPLHF; CDR3 length: 17; V gene: TRBV4-1; J gene: TRBJ1-6
CDR3 protein: CATRGRTGGPNSNQPQHF; CDR3 length: 18; V gene: TRBV15; J gene: TRBJ1-5
CDR3 protein: CASSSGGQGLGYTF; CDR3 length: 14; V gene: TRBV28; J gene: TRBJ1-2
CDR3 protein: CASSWTSGREQYF; CDR3 length: 13; V gene: TRBV7-3; J gene: TRBJ2-7
CDR3 protein: CASSFEREGRDTGELFF; CDR3 length: 17; V gene: TRBV27; J gene: TRBJ2-2
CDR3 protein: CSVEWERQAFF; CDR3 length: 11; V gene: TRBV29-1; J gene: TRBJ1-1
CDR3 protein: CASSPGKPGTEAFF; CDR3 length: 14; V gene: TRBV18; J gene: TRBJ1-1
CDR3 protein: CASRQGGAGQPQHF; CDR3 length: 14; V gene: TRBV28; J gene: TRBJ1-5
CDR3 protein: CASSLALGLAGGQETQYF; CDR3 length: 18; V gene: TRBV5-1; J gene: TRBJ2-5
CDR3 protein: CASSLGRVPGEKLFF; CDR3 length: 15; V gene: TRBV11-2; J gene: TRBJ1-4
CDR3 protein: CASHYASGNEQFF; CDR3 length: 13; V gene: TRBV6-5; J gene: TRBJ2-1
CDR3 protein: CASSLGQGEGDEQFF; CDR3 length: 15; V gene: TRBV5-4; J gene: TRBJ2-1
CDR3 protein: CASNYRGTSGSAEQFF; CDR3 length: 16; V gene: TRBV6-5; J gene: TRBJ2-1
CDR3 protein: CASSQASNSVADTQYF; CDR3 length: 16; V gene: TRBV4-1; J gene: TRBJ2-3
CDR3 protein: CAISQNLGGDQPQHF; CDR3 length: 15; V gene: TRBV10-3; J gene: TRBJ1-5